The 3 T cell receptor beta chains reported below all come from one sample, sequenced in a study of T cell clones after liver transplantation. TCRdb's table, derived via immunoSEQ multiplex PCR, lists solely in-frame clones and lacks some. This table has some 7,900 clones, 80% appearing once. The specimen was CD8+ T cells from blood, collected before liver transplant. These TCRs come from a human donor who received a liver transplant.

This sequence joins TRBV28 and TRBJ2-5, with 14 bases aligning to TRBD2. The V gene end was trimmed by 3 bases and the J gene end by 1 base; junction bases not matched to a gene: 4. Germline V CDR1 and CDR2: MDHEN, SYDVKM. The CDR3 is 17 amino acids. As DNA, the CDR3 is TGTGCCAGCAGTTTCGGACTAGCGGGGGGATCCCAAGAGACCCAGTACTTC. It translates to CASSFGLAGGSQETQYF. Supplemented by reference TRBV28 and TRBJ2-5, the full variable domain reads DVKVTQSSRYLVKRTGEKVFLECVQDMDHENMFWYRQDPGLGLRLIYFSYDVKMKEKGDIPEGYSVSREKKERFSLILESASTNQTSMYLCASSFGLAGGSQETQYFGPGTRLLVL.

This clone was detected only once. The V call is TRBV29-1, the J call TRBJ1-1; D remains unclear. From germline, CDR1 is SQVTM and CDR2 ANQGSEA. The V end was cut by 5 bases, the J end by 0 bases, with 7 bases between. This CDR3 is 12 amino acids long. The CDR3 reads CSVTIMNTEAFF. The CDR3 region has the DNA TGCAGCGTTACAATTATGAACACTGAAGCTTTCTTT.

CDR3 amino acids: CASSISTRTGGKSPLHF. CDR3 nucleotide sequence: TGTGCCAGCAGCATCTCTACCCGGACAGGGGGCAAGTCACCCCTCCACTTT. The rearrangement joins TRBV13 to TRBJ1-6; 11 bases map to TRBD1. Germline V gene data show CDR1 as PRHDT and CDR2 as FYEKMQ (reference sequence). The CDR3 runs to 17 residues. The ends lost 5 bases at V and 10 bases at J; junction bases unmatched: 13.